A selection of T cell receptor beta chains follows, all from one sample in a study of T cells in localized non-small cell lung cancer. Generated by immunoSEQ multiplex PCR, the TCRdb table keeps only in-frame clones and is missing some. This sample has roughly 64,000 clones; about four fifths occur once, and the top ten carry around 4.6%. The source was PBMCs, collected before any cancer treatment. The receptors were sampled from a man between 35 and 75 years old with stage II lung adenocarcinoma. The CDR3 runs from the conserved cysteine through the conserved F or W. Fields, in order: V gene, J gene, clone size, D gene, CDR3 DNA, CDR3 protein. The D gene is left open where the match is weak. Clone size appears in some rows only: once, few, many, or a class for an expanded clone.

TRBV7-8	TRBJ2-7	.	.	TGTGCCAGCAGCTTTACAGGTTCCTACGAGCAGTACTTC	CASSFTGSYEQYF
TRBV6-6	TRBJ2-7	.	TRBD1	TGTGCCAGCAGCTCCGTACAGGGGCCTCCCTACGAGCAGTACTTC	CASSSVQGPPYEQYF
TRBV13	TRBJ1-2	.	TRBD1	TGTGCCAGCAGCTCCCGGGACAGGGTCTATGGCTACACCTTC	CASSSRDRVYGYTF
TRBV5-1	TRBJ1-2	.	.	TGCGCCAGCAGCCCTAACGACTATGGCTACACCTTC	CASSPNDYGYTF
TRBV9	TRBJ2-3	.	TRBD2	TGTGCCAGCAGCGGGGGACTAGCGGGAGTGGTAGATACGCAGTATTTT	CASSGGLAGVVDTQYF
TRBV10-1	TRBJ2-1	.	.	TGCGCCAGCAGCGTAAACAGGGTTGGTGAGCAGTTCTTC	CASSVNRVGEQFF
TRBV7-2	TRBJ2-7	.	TRBD1	TGTGCCAGCAGCTTACAAGTAACATGGGGACAGGGAAGGGTCTACGAGCAGTACTTC	CASSLQVTWGQGRVYEQYF
TRBV6-5	TRBJ1-2	.	TRBD1	TGTGCCAGCAGTTACCTCACAGGGGGCGCGTTAAGCTACACCTTC	CASSYLTGGALSYTF
TRBV13	TRBJ2-2	.	.	TGTGCCAGCAGCTCCAAAACGGACAGAAACACCGGGGAGCTGTTTTTT	CASSSKTDRNTGELFF
TRBV18	TRBJ1-2	.	.	TGTGCCAGCTCTCCCGACAGTAACTATGGCTACACCTTC	CASSPDSNYGYTF
TRBV5-6	TRBJ2-7	medium-sized	.	TGTGCCAGCAGCTTGGTTTCCGGGGCGGGCTACGAGCAGTACTTC	CASSLVSGAGYEQYF
TRBV27	TRBJ1-1	.	TRBD1	TGTGCCAGCAGTGCACAGGGGGGGATCACTGAAGCTTTCTTT	CASSAQGGITEAFF
TRBV30	TRBJ2-5	.	.	TGTGCCTGGAGTTACGTGGGGGAGACCCAGTACTTC	CAWSYVGETQYF
TRBV10-3	TRBJ1-2	.	.	TGTGCCATCAGTGAGTCCCGGACAGAGAACTATGGCTACACCTTC	CAISESRTENYGYTF
TRBV6-1	TRBJ1-1	many	.	TGTGCCAGCAGGGACGAGAGGGGGGGCACTGAAGCTTTCTTT	CASRDERGGTEAFF
TRBV14	TRBJ2-7	.	.	TGTGCCAGCAGTTTCGGACCAAGGACCGAGCAGTACTTC	CASSFGPRTEQYF
TRBV7-9	TRBJ1-5	.	TRBD1	TGTGCCATCAGCCTACAGGGGGGTCAGCCCCAGCATTTT	CAISLQGGQPQHF
TRBV6-1	TRBJ2-5	once	TRBD2	TGTGCCAGCTTACCCCCGGGACTAGCGGGATGGGACCAGTACTTC	CASLPPGLAGWDQYF
TRBV5-4	TRBJ2-7	.	TRBD1	TGTGCCAGCAGCTCATTCACAGGGGACTACGAGCAGTACTTC	CASSSFTGDYEQYF
TRBV18	TRBJ2-7	.	.	TGTGCCAGCTCAACGACACAATCCTACGAGCAGTACTTC	CASSTTQSYEQYF
TRBV15	TRBJ2-1	.	.	TGTGCCACCAGCAGAGAAGGCAGGGGTAGACAAGGTGAGCAGTTCTTC	CATSREGRGRQGEQFF
TRBV30	TRBJ2-5	.	TRBD1	TGTGCCTGGAGTGACTCATCCTGGGACAGGAAAGAGACCCAGTACTTC	CAWSDSSWDRKETQYF
TRBV5-4	TRBJ1-1	.	TRBD1	TGTGCCAGCAGCACACGGACAGGGGGCGGGTGGAGCGCTTTCTTT	CASSTRTGGGWSAFF
TRBV6-1	TRBJ2-7	.	TRBD1	TGTGCCAGCAGTGAACCGGGACAGGGGGCGAACGAGCAGTACTTC	CASSEPGQGANEQYF
TRBV2	TRBJ2-3	.	.	TGTGCCAGCAGTAGGAGGGGCACAGATACGCAGTATTTT	CASSRRGTDTQYF
TRBV7-2	TRBJ2-1	.	TRBD2	TGTGCCAGCAGCTCTCTAGCGGGAAGCTCCTACAATGAGCAGTTCTTC	CASSSLAGSSYNEQFF
TRBV11-2	TRBJ1-5	.	.	TGTGCCAGCAGCTTGGACCCTAGCAATCAGCCCCAGCATTTT	CASSLDPSNQPQHF
TRBV7-9	TRBJ1-1	.	.	TGTGCCAGCAGCCCTCCGGGGGGCACTGAAGCTTTCTTT	CASSPPGGTEAFF
TRBV7-8	TRBJ1-5	.	TRBD1	TGTGCCAGCAGCCCCTTCGAGGGGGCAGGTAATCAGCCCCAGCATTTT	CASSPFEGAGNQPQHF
TRBV5-1	TRBJ1-3	.	TRBD1	TGCGCCAGCAGCTTGGCAGGGACAGCCGGAAACACCATATATTTT	CASSLAGTAGNTIYF
TRBV4-2	TRBJ1-4	few	TRBD1	TGTGCCAGCAGCCAAGAACCGGGACAGAACGAAAAACTGTTTTTT	CASSQEPGQNEKLFF
TRBV4-1	TRBJ2-5	.	.	TGCGCCAGCAGCCAAGAGCAGGGGACCCAGTACTTC	CASSQEQGTQYF
TRBV15	TRBJ2-7	.	TRBD1	TGTGCCACCAGCAGATCCGGGACAGGGGACTACGAGCAGTACTTC	CATSRSGTGDYEQYF
TRBV19	TRBJ1-2	.	TRBD1	TGTGCCAGTAGTTCACGACCGGGACAGGGGGCGAATGGCTACACCTTC	CASSSRPGQGANGYTF
TRBV18	TRBJ1-5	.	.	TGTGCCAGCTCACCATGGGGCAGTAAAGGGACTCAGCCCCAGCATTTT	CASSPWGSKGTQPQHF
TRBV5-1	TRBJ2-7	.	TRBD2	TGCGCCAGCAGCTTGGTCCTAGCGGGAAACTACGAGCAGTACTTC	CASSLVLAGNYEQYF
TRBV30	TRBJ1-3	.	.	TGTGCCTGGAGGGTTCAAGGAAGGCTGCGCTCTGGAAACACCATATATTTT	CAWRVQGRLRSGNTIYF
TRBV4-1	TRBJ1-4	.	TRBD1	TGCGCCAGCAGCCAACAACAGGGGTTAAATGAAAAACTGTTTTTT	CASSQQQGLNEKLFF
TRBV7-2	TRBJ2-2	.	.	TGTGCCAGCAGCTCTTCCACCGGGGAGCTGTTTTTT	CASSSSTGELFF
TRBV11-2	TRBJ2-1	.	TRBD2	TGTGCCAGCAGCTTAGCGGGGGGTCGACCGTTCTTC	CASSLAGGRPFF
TRBV25-1	TRBJ1-1	.	.	TGTGCCAGCAGTGCCTCAGGGGTCACTGAAGCTTTCTTT	CASSASGVTEAFF
TRBV7-2	TRBJ2-7	.	TRBD1	TGTGCCAGCAGCTCCGGGACAGGGGACTACGAGCAGTACTTC	CASSSGTGDYEQYF
TRBV11-3	TRBJ2-7	.	.	TGTGCCAGCAGCTTACAGGGCTACGAGCAGTACTTC	CASSLQGYEQYF
TRBV19	TRBJ2-5	.	.	TGTGCCAGTAGTATAGGGCGACGTAATCAAGAGACCCAGTACTTC	CASSIGRRNQETQYF
TRBV6-5	TRBJ1-1	.	.	TGTGCCAGCAGGAATGGGATAGCGAACACTGAAGCTTTCTTT	CASRNGIANTEAFF
TRBV10-3	TRBJ2-1	.	TRBD2	TGTGCCGCCAGTCCGGGACTAGCGGGAGTCAATGAGCAGTTCTTC	CAASPGLAGVNEQFF
TRBV30	TRBJ1-1	.	.	TGTGCCTGGTTTGGGTTGGTAAGCACTGAAGCTTTCTTT	CAWFGLVSTEAFF
TRBV15	TRBJ1-2	.	.	TGTGCCACCAGCAGAGCACTACAGGGAGACTATGGCTACACCTTC	CATSRALQGDYGYTF
TRBV10-3	TRBJ1-2	.	.	TGTGCCATCACAACGCACCCCCCTTTAGTCTATGGCTACACCTTC	CAITTHPPLVYGYTF
TRBV19	TRBJ1-1	.	.	TGTGCCAGTAGTATATTTTCGGGAGAAGCTTTCTTT	CASSIFSGEAFF
TRBV11-3	TRBJ1-1	medium-sized	TRBD1	TGTGCCAGCAGCCCTCGGACAGGGTCTGAAGCTTTCTTT	CASSPRTGSEAFF
TRBV6-1	TRBJ1-1	.	.	TGTGCCAGCAGGGCAGGGGCCACTGAAGCTTTCTTT	CASRAGATEAFF
TRBV4-3	TRBJ1-2	many	TRBD1	TGCGCCAGCAGCCAAGATACCGGGACAGGGGTCTATGGCTACACCTTC	CASSQDTGTGVYGYTF
TRBV9	TRBJ2-1	.	TRBD1	TGTGCCAGCAGCCCAAGGACAGGGGGTAGCTACAATGAGCAGTTCTTC	CASSPRTGGSYNEQFF
TRBV6-4	TRBJ1-1	.	TRBD1	TGTGCCAGCAGTGACTCGGACAGGGGAGACACTGAAGCTTTCTTT	CASSDSDRGDTEAFF
TRBV6-5	TRBJ2-7	.	.	TGTGCCGTCAGAACCCCAGGGGCCTACGAGCAGTACTTC	CAVRTPGAYEQYF
TRBV5-1	TRBJ2-7	.	TRBD2	TGCGCCAGCAGCTTCGTCTGGGGGGGCGAGCAGTACTTC	CASSFVWGGEQYF
TRBV2	TRBJ2-5	.	.	TGTGCCAGCAGTGCGCAACTAAGAGAGACCCAGTACTTC	CASSAQLRETQYF
TRBV9	TRBJ2-7	few	.	TGTGCCAGCAGCCCTACCCTAGCCAGCACCTACGAGCAGTACTTC	CASSPTLASTYEQYF
TRBV5-3	TRBJ1-1	few	TRBD1	TGTGCCAGAAGCTTAGAGGGACAGGGGACGGGTGAAGCTTTCTTT	CARSLEGQGTGEAFF